Below are 3 T cell receptor beta chains sequenced from a single sample in a study of T cell repertoires in cytomegalovirus infection. A single record per CDR3 protein comes from TCRdb applying MiXCR to the reads. The sample holds over 450,000 distinct CDR3 sequences, roughly 12% seen once. Sequencing was done on a sample of PBMCs. The receptors derive from a human donor in good health (CMV status not recorded). Some clones in this sample may be carry-over from other donors' samples.

This clonotype was counted at least ten times. The chain carries TRBV10-3 and TRBJ2-3; D remains ambiguous. V was trimmed by 0 bases and J by 4 bases, leaving 14 bases between them. The CDR3 contains 16 residues. Germline lookup yields CDR1 ENHRY and CDR2 SYGVKD. CDR3: CAISESTPAAPDTQYF. The CDR3 DNA reads TGTGCCATCAGTGAGTCAACACCCGCCGCCCCAGATACGCAGTATTTT.

This clonotype has at least ten counts. V and J are TRBV20-1 and TRBJ2-1; 9 nucleotides align to TRBD1. Trimming at V came to 6 bases and at J to 9 bases, leaving 12 bases not matched to a gene. Germline V gives CDR1 DFQATT, CDR2 SNEGSKA (reference sequence). There are 14 residues in the CDR3. CDR3 in DNA: TGCAGTGCGGGACCGGGACAGGGAATCGGTGAGCAGTTCTTC. Its protein is CSAGPGQGIGEQFF.

V and J are TRBV29-1 and TRBJ2-5; 9 bases are a match to TRBD1. This CDR3 has 14 residues. The V gene's germline CDR1 is SQVTM and CDR2 ANQGSEA. With V trimmed by 3 bases and J by 4 bases, 6 bases remained unmatched. The DNA for the CDR3 is TGCAGCGTTGAGGGACAGGGATCGGGAGAGACCCAGTACTTC. Translating it yields CSVEGQGSGETQYF. Full variable domain (rest looked up from reference TRBV29-1 and TRBJ2-5): SAVISQKPSRDICQRGTSLTIQCQVDSQVTMMFWYRQQPGQSLTLIATANQGSEATYESGFVIDKFPISRPNLTFSTLTVSNMSPEDSSIYLCSVEGQGSGETQYFGPGTRLLVL.